Sequencing of this TCR beta chain was carried out in a study of neurological immune-mediated disorders. Every sequencing run gave over 190 million TCR-beta sequences, taken from 15-18 subjects. MiXCR, applied by TCRdb to the 5' RACE reads, yields one record per CDR3 protein. The sample holds roughly 74,000 distinct CDR3 sequences, 4% to 6% seen once. The CDR3 sequence is 15 residues long. The V end was cut by 4 bases, the J end by 4 bases, with 14 bases between. Germline V lookup: CDR1 SGHRS, CDR2 YFSETQ. This clonotype was counted a few times. Source material: PBMCs. The J gene is TRBJ2-2, the V gene TRBV5-1; no reliable D call. The sequence was obtained from a man between 18 and 35 years old with multiple sclerosis. CDR3 in DNA: TGCGCCAGCAGCCCACGTTACCCATTCACCGGGGAGCTGTTTTTT. Amino acids: CASSPRYPFTGELFF.